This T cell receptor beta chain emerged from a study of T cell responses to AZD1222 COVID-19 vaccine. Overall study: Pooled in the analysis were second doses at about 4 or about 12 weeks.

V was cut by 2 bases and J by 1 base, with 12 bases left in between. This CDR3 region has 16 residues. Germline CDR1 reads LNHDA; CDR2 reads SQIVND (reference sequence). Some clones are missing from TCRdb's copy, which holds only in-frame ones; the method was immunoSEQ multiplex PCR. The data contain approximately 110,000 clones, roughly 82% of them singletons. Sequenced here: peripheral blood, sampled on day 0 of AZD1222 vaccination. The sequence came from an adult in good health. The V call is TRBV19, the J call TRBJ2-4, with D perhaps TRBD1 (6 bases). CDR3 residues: CASSIQGIGAKNIQYF. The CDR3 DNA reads TGTGCCAGTAGTATACAGGGGATAGGGGCCAAAAACATTCAGTACTTC.